A single sample gave rise to the 8 T cell receptor beta chains below, sequenced in a study of vaccination effects on CD4 cells after COVID-19. Profiling relied on immunoSEQ multiplex PCR, and the TCRdb table lists in-frame clones only, not all of them. The sample lists about 71,000 clones; 65% to 85% were seen once. Before any sequencing was done, the ViraFEST assay used viral peptide pools to expand antigen-specific CD4+ T cells. Investigators separated out CD4+ T cells once approximately 10 days of culture had passed. In the vaccine recipients, nucleocapsid antibodies were negative and there was no prior SARS-CoV-2 infection. Their target antigens are unknown. Sequenced here: CD4+ T cells from PBMCs cultured with HCoV-OC43 spike peptides, sampled before COVID-19 vaccination. Documented subset: HCoV-OC43 spike overlapping peptide pool stimulation. These TCRs come from a human donor who received a COVID-19 vaccine.

V and J are TRBV7-9 and TRBJ1-4; unclear D gene. Trimming removed 5 bases at V and 3 bases at J, with 13 bases between. The CDR3 runs to 15 residues. Germline lookup yields CDR1 SEHNR and CDR2 FQNEAQ (reference sequence). In DNA, the CDR3 is TGTGCCAGCAGCCCCCGGTCGTCGGCTAATGAAAAACTGTTTTTT. Amino acids: CASSPRSSANEKLFF.

This rearrangement joins TRBV6-1 to TRBJ2-2; D is unclear. This CDR3 is built from 16 residues. Germline V CDR1 and CDR2: MNHNS, SASEGT. V lost 1 base, J lost 6 bases, and 15 bases lay in between. Written as DNA, the CDR3 is TGTGCCAGCAGTGAAGTTGGACCCCAAGTAGCCGGGGAGCTGTTTTTT. It specifies CASSEVGPQVAGELFF.

This clone was recorded a few times. The CDR3 protein is CASSDSYTDTQYF. The DNA of the CDR3 is TGCGCCAGCAGTGATTCTTACACAGATACGCAGTATTTT. This sequence joins TRBV10-1 and TRBJ2-3; no definite D call. The CDR3 has 13 amino acids. Germline assignment: CDR1 WNHNN and CDR2 SYGVQD (reference sequence). The ends were cut back, 3 bases at V and 2 bases at J, with 6 bases in the middle.

This clone was picked up a small number of times. This rearrangement joins TRBV3-1 (or the pseudogene TRBV3-2) to TRBJ2-3; D is undetermined. V lost 7 bases to trimming and J lost 2 bases, with 7 bases between them. Germline V CDR1 and CDR2: LGHDT, YNNKEL (reference sequence). The CDR3 is 12 amino acids. CDR3 in amino acids: CASKDNTDTQYF. The CDR3 region has the DNA TGTGCCAGCAAAGACAACACAGATACGCAGTATTTT.

The V gene is TRBV11-2, the J gene TRBJ2-7; TRBD1 aligns across 9 bases. Per germline, CDR1 SGHAT and CDR2 FQNNGV. V lost 3 bases to trimming and J lost 0 bases; unmatched junction nucleotides: 3. The CDR3 length is 15 residues. The CDR3 region is CASSLNRGRSYEQYV. CDR3 sequence (DNA): TGTGCCAGCAGCTTGAACAGGGGGCGCTCCTACGAGCAGTACGTC.

The genes are TRBV5-1 and TRBJ1-4, with TRBD1 as a possible D gene (6 bases). V was trimmed by 0 bases and J by 5 bases, leaving 8 bases between them. The CDR3 contains 14 residues. Per germline, CDR1 SGHRS and CDR2 YFSETQ. The CDR3 bases are TGCGCCAGCAGCTTGGGGACAGAGAATGAAAAACTGTTTTTT. Translating it yields CASSLGTENEKLFF.

V gene TRBV19 combines with J gene TRBJ1-2, with D unresolved. Germline V lookup: CDR1 LNHDA, CDR2 SQIVND (reference sequence). CDR3 length: 14 amino acids. Trimming left V 3 bases short and J 8 bases short, with 16 bases between. The CDR3 DNA reads as TGTGCCAGTAGTATCGGGCGCACCTCGGGAGGCTACACCTTC. It codes for CASSIGRTSGGYTF.

V and J are TRBV6-5 and TRBJ2-4; D assignment may be TRBD1 or TRBD2 (5 bases each). The germline CDR1 and CDR2 sequences are MNHEY and SVGAGI. V lost 6 bases and J 7 bases, leaving 13 bases between the germline ends. This CDR3 has 13 amino acids. The CDR3 sequence: CASSPDWGNIQYF. In nucleotides, the CDR3 is TGTGCCAGCAGCCCAGACTGGGGGAACATTCAGTACTTC.